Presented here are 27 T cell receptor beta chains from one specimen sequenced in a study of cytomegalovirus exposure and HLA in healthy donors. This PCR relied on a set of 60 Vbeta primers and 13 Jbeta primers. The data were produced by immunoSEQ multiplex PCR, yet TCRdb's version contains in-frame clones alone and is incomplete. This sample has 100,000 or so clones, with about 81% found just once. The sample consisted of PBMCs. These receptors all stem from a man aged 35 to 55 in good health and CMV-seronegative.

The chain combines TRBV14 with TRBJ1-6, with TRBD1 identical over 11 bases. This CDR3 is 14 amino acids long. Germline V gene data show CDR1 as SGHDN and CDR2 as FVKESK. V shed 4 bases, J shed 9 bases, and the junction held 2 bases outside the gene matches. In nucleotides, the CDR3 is TGTGCCAGCAGCCGGGACAGGGGGTTTTCACCCCTCCACTTT. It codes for CASSRDRGFSPLHF.

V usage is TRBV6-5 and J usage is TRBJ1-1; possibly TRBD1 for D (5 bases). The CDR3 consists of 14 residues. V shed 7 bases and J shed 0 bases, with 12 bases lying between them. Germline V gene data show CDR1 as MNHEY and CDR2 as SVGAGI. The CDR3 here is CASNQDKLNTEAFF. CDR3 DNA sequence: TGTGCCAGCAACCAGGACAAGTTGAACACTGAAGCTTTCTTT.

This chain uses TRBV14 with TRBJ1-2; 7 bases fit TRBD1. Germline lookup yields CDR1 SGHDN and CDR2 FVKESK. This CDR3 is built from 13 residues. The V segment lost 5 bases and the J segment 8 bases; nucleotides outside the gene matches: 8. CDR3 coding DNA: TGTGCCAGCAGCAAACGGGACAGTGGGGGCTACACCTTC. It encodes CASSKRDSGGYTF.

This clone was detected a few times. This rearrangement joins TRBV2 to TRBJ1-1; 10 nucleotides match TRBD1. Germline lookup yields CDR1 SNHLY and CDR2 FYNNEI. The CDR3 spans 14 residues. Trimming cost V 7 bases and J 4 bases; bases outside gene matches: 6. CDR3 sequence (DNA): TGTGCCAGCACCCGGGGACAGGGGAGCACTGAAGCTTTCTTT. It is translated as CASTRGQGSTEAFF.

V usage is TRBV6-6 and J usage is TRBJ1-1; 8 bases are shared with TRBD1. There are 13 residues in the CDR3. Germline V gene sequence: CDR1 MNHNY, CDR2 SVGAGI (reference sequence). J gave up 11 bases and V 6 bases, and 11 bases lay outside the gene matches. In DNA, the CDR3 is TGTGCCAGCAGCTCCTGGGGACAGGACCGGGCTTTCTTT. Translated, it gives CASSSWGQDRAFF.

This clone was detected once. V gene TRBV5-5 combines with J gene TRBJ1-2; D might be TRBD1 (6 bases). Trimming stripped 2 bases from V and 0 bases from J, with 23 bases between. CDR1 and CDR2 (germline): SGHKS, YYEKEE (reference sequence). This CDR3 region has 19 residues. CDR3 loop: CASSLLYSGTQISNYGYTF. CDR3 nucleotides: TGTGCCAGCAGCTTACTATACTCCGGGACACAGATTTCTAACTATGGCTACACCTTC. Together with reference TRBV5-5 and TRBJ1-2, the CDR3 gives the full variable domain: DAGVTQSPTHLIKTRGQQVTLRCSPISGHKSVSWYQQVLGQGPQFIFQYYEKEERGRGNFPDRFSARQFPNYSSELNVNALLLGDSALYLCASSLLYSGTQISNYGYTFGSGTRLTVV.

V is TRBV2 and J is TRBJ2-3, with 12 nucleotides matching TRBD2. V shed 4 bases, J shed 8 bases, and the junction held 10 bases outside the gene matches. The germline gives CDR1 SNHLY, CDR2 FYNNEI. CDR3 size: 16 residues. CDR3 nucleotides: TGTGCCAGCAGTGTTCAGTTGGTACTAGCGGGGGGTACGCAGTATTTT. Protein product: CASSVQLVLAGGTQYF.

Here the CDR3 reads CASSPGTGSPNEKLFF. The CDR3 bases are TGCGCCAGCAGCCCGGGGACAGGGTCACCTAATGAAAAACTGTTTTTT. The V and J genes are TRBV5-1 and TRBJ1-4, with TRBD1 matching 9 bases. The germline gives CDR1 SGHRS, CDR2 YFSETQ. V lost 4 bases to trimming and J lost 3 bases; unmatched junction nucleotides: 7. The CDR3 runs to 16 residues.

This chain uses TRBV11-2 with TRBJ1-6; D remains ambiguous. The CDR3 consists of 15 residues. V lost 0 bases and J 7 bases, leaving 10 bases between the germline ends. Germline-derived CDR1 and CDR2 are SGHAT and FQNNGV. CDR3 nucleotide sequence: TGTGCCAGCAGCTTAGATCGACTAACCAATTCACCCCTCCACTTT. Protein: CASSLDRLTNSPLHF. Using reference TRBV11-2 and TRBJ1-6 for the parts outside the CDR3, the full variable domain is EAGVAQSPRYKIIEKRQSVAFWCNPISGHATLYWYQQILGQGPKLLIQFQNNGVVDDSQLPKDRFSAERLKGVDSTLKIQPAKLEDSAVYLCASSLDRLTNSPLHFGNGTRLTVT.

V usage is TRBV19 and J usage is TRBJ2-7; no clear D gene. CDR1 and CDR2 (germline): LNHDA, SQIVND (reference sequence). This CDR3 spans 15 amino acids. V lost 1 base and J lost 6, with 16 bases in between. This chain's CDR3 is CASSIAMYRSFEQYF. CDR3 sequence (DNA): TGTGCCAGTAGTATAGCCATGTACCGGTCGTTCGAGCAGTACTTC.

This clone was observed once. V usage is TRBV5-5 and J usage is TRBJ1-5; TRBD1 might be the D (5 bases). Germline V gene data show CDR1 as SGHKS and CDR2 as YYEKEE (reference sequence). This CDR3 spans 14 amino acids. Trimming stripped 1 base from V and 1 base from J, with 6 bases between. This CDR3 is CASSLWGSNQPQHF. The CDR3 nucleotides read TGTGCCAGCAGCTTGTGGGGCAGCAATCAGCCCCAGCATTTT.

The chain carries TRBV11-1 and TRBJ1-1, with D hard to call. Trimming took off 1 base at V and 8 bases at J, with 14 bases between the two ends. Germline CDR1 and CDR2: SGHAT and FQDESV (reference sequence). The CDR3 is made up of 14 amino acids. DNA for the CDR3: TGTGCCAGCAGCTTAGTTGGAGGACTTTTGGAAGCTTTCTTT. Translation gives CASSLVGGLLEAFF.

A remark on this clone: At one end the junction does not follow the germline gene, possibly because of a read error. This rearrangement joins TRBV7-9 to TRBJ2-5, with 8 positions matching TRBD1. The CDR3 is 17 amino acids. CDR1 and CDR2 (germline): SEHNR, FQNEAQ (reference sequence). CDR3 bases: TGTTCCAGCAGTTTAGGCCGGACCGGGACAGGCGAAGAGACCCAGTACTTC. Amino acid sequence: CSSSLGRTGTGEETQYF. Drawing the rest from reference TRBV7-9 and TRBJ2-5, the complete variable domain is DTGVSQNPRHKITKRGQNVTFRCDPISEHNRLYWYRQTLGQGPEFLTYFQNEAQLEKSRLLSDRFSAERPKGSFSTLEIQRTEQGDSAMYLCSSSLGRTGTGEETQYFGPGTRLLVL.

The CDR3: CASSGMTGVDFSGANVLTF. The CDR3 bases are TGTGCCAGCAGCGGGATGACAGGGGTCGACTTCTCTGGGGCCAACGTCCTGACTTTC. V gene TRBV28 combines with J gene TRBJ2-6, with 8 nucleotides matching TRBD1. The CDR3 runs 19 residues. Germline trimming cut 6 bases from V and 0 bases from J; bases unmatched to any gene: 13. CDR1 MDHEN and CDR2 SYDVKM come from the germline V gene. Drawing the rest from reference TRBV28 and TRBJ2-6, the complete variable domain is DVKVTQSSRYLVKRTGEKVFLECVQDMDHENMFWYRQDPGLGLRLIYFSYDVKMKEKGDIPEGYSVSREKKERFSLILESASTNQTSMYLCASSGMTGVDFSGANVLTFGAGSRLTVL.

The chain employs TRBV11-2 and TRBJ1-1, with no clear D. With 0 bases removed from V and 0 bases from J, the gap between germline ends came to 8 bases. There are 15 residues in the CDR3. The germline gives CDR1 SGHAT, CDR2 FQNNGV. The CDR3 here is CASSLDAQLNTEAFF. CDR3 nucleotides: TGTGCCAGCAGCTTAGATGCACAGTTGAACACTGAAGCTTTCTTT.

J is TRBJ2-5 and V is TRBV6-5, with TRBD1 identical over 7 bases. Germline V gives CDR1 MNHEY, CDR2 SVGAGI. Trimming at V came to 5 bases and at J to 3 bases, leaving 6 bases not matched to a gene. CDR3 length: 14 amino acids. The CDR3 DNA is TGTGCCAGCAGTAAACAGGGGAATAAAGAGACCCAGTACTTC. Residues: CASSKQGNKETQYF.

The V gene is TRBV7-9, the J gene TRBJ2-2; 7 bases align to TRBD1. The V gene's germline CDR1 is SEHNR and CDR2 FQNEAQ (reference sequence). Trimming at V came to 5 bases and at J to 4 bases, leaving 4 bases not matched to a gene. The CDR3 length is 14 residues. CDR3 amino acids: CASSPQGVTGELFF. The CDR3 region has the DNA TGTGCCAGCAGCCCCCAGGGGGTCACCGGGGAGCTGTTTTTT. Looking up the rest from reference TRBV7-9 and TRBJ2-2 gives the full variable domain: DTGVSQNPRHKITKRGQNVTFRCDPISEHNRLYWYRQTLGQGPEFLTYFQNEAQLEKSRLLSDRFSAERPKGSFSTLEIQRTEQGDSAMYLCASSPQGVTGELFFGEGSRLTVL.

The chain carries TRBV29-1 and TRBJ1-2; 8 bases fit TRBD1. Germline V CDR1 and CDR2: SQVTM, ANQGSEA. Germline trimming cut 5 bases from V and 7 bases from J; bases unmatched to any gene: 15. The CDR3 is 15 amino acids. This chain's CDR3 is CSVFSDRGGSGGYTF. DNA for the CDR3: TGCAGCGTTTTTTCCGACAGGGGAGGCTCGGGTGGCTACACCTTC.

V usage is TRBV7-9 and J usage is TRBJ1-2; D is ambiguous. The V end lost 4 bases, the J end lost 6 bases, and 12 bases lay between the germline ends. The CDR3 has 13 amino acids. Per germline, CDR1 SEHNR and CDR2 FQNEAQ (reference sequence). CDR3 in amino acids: CASSSPSPHGYTF. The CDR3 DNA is TGTGCCAGCAGCTCTCCGAGTCCCCATGGCTACACCTTC. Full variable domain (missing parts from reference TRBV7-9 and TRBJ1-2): DTGVSQNPRHKITKRGQNVTFRCDPISEHNRLYWYRQTLGQGPEFLTYFQNEAQLEKSRLLSDRFSAERPKGSFSTLEIQRTEQGDSAMYLCASSSPSPHGYTFGSGTRLTVV.

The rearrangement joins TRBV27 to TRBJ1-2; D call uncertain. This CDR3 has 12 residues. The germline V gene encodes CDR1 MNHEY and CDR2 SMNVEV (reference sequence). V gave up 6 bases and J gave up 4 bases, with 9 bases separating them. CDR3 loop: CASRGQVYGYTF. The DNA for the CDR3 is TGTGCCAGCAGGGGCCAGGTCTATGGCTACACCTTC.

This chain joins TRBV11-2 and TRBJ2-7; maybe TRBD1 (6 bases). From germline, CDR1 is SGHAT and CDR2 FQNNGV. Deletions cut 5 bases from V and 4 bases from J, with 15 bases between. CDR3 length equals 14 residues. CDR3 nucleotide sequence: TGTGCCAGCAGCGCCGTTCAGGGGTGGTACGAGCAGTACTTC. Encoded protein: CASSAVQGWYEQYF.

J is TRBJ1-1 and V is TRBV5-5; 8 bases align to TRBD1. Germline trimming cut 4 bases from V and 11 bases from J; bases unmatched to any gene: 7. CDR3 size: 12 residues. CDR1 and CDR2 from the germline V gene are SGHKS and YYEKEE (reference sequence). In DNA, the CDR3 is TGTGCCAGCAGCCCCTTCGGACAGGGCGCTTTCTTT. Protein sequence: CASSPFGQGAFF.

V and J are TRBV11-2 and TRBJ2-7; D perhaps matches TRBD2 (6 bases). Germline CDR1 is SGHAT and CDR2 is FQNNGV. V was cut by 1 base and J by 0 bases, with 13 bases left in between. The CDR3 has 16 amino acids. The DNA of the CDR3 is TGTGCCAGCAGCTTAGTCGGGACTTCCCACTCCTACGAGCAGTACTTC. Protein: CASSLVGTSHSYEQYF.

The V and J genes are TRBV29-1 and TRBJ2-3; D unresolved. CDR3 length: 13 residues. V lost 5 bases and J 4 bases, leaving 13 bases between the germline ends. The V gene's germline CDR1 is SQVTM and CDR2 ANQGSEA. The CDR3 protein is CSVSHVRADTQYF. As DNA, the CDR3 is TGCAGCGTTTCCCACGTAAGAGCAGATACGCAGTATTTT.

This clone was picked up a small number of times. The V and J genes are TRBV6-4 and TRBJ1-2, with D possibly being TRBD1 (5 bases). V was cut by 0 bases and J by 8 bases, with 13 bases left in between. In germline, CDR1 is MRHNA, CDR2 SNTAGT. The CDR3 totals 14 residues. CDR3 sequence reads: CASSDSVGVSGYTF. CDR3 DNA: TGTGCCAGCAGTGACTCGGTAGGGGTAAGCGGCTACACCTTC.

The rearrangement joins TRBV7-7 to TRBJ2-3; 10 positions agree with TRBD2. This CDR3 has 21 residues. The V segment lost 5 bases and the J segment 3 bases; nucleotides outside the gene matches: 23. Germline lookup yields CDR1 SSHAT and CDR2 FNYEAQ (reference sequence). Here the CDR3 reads CASSIRPALAGIRSGTDTQYF. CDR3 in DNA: TGTGCCAGCAGCATTCGTCCGGCACTAGCGGGGATTAGGTCTGGAACAGATACGCAGTATTTT. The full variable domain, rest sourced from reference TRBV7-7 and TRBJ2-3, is GAGVSQSPRYKVTKRGQDVTLRCDPISSHATLYWYQQALGQGPEFLTYFNYEAQPDKSGLPSDRFSAERPEGSISTLTIQRTEQRDSAMYRCASSIRPALAGIRSGTDTQYFGPGTRLTVL.

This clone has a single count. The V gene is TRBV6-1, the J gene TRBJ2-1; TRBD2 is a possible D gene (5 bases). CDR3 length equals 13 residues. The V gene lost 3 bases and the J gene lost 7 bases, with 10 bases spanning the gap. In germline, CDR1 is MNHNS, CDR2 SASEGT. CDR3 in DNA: TGTGCCAGCAGTGAGCACTGGAGGAATGAGCAGTTCTTC. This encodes CASSEHWRNEQFF.